The source of this T cell receptor (beta chain) is a study of vaccination and CD4 T cells after COVID-19. Sequence data for DNA of cultured CD4+ T cells were generated by the Oncomine TCR Beta short-read assay. MiXCR was run by TCRdb on the PCR reads, yielding one entry per CDR3 protein. This table has roughly 7,400 distinct CDR3 sequences, about 54% appearing once. Regarding treatment: approximately nine-day PBMC culture with coronavirus spike peptide pools or control peptides (ViraFEST assay). In its sample, this clonotype is large. What it binds is unknown. CDR1 is LGHNA, CDR2 YSLEER, per germline. The CDR3 contains 15 residues. The V end lost 6 bases, the J end lost 2 bases, and 17 bases lay between the germline ends.

This clonotype originated in a human donor who had recovered from COVID-19. The chain links TRBV4-3 to TRBJ2-7, with D maybe TRBD1 (6 bases). Sequencing was performed on CD4+ T cells from blood, cultured in vitro. As DNA, the CDR3 is TGCGCCAGCAGTCAGCAAACAGGGTCGCCCTACGAGCAGTACTTC. This encodes CASSQQTGSPYEQYF.